The T cell receptor beta chain under discussion was sequenced for a study of blood T cell repertoires in COVID-19. Study overall: The United States, Italy and Spain supplied acute and convalescent COVID-19 samples. In each case, the material was cDNA or gDNA derived from T cells, B-cell-depleted T cells, or PBMCs.

Authors' analysis steps: Cell counts per sample came from amplifying reference gene primers. This table comes from immunoSEQ multiplex PCR, and its TCRdb copy is limited to in-frame clones, with some not included. Clone size and V and J calls were adopted from that table, with D and trimming inferred from the DNA. Of about 120,000 clones in the sample, about 86% were seen once. Germline assignment: CDR1 SNHLY and CDR2 FYNNEI. Trimming left V 6 bases short and J 3 bases short, with 11 bases between. The CDR3 totals 13 residues. Sequences were obtained from peripheral blood. This chain connects TRBV2 to TRBJ1-1; D not resolved. The clonotype originates from a woman between 45 and 60 years old with active or convalescent COVID-19. The CDR3 sequence: CASRGDQYTEAFF. In DNA, the CDR3 is TGTGCCAGCAGGGGCGATCAATACACTGAAGCTTTCTTT.